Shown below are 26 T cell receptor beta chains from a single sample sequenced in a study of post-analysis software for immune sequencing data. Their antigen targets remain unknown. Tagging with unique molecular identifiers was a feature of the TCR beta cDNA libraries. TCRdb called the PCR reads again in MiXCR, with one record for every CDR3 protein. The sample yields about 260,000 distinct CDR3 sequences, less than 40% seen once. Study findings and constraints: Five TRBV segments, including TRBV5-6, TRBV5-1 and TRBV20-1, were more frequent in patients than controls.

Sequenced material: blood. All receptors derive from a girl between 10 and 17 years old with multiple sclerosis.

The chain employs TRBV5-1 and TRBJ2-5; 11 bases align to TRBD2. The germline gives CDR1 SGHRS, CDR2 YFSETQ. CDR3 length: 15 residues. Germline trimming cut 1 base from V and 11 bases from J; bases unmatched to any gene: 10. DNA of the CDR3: TGCGCCAGCAGCTTGAGACTAGCGGGGCTCAATGAGCAGTACTTC. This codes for CASSLRLAGLNEQYF.

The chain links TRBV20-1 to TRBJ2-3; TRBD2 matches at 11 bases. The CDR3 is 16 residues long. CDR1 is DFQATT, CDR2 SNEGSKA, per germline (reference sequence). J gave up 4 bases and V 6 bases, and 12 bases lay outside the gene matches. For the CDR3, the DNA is TGCAGTGCGTCCTTCTTAGCGGGGGGGCCATCAGATACGCAGTATTTT. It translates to CSASFLAGGPSDTQYF.

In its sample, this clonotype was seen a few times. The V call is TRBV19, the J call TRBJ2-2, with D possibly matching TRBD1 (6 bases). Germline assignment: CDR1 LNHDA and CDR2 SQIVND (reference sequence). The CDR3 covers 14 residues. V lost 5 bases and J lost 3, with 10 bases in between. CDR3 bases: TGTGCCAGTAGTTCTCAGGGGTACACCGGGGAGCTGTTTTTT. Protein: CASSSQGYTGELFF.

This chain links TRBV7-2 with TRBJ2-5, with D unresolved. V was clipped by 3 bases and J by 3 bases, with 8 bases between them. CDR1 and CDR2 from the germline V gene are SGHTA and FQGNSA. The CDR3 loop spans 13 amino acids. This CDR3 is CASSFSNKETQYF. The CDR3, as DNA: TGTGCCAGCAGCTTTTCCAACAAAGAGACCCAGTACTTC.

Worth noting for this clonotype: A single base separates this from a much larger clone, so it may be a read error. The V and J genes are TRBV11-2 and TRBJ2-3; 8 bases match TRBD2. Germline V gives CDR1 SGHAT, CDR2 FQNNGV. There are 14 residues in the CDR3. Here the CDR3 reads CVSSFGGGTDTQYF. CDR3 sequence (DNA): TGTGTCAGCAGCTTCGGCGGGGGGACAGATACGCAGTATTTT.

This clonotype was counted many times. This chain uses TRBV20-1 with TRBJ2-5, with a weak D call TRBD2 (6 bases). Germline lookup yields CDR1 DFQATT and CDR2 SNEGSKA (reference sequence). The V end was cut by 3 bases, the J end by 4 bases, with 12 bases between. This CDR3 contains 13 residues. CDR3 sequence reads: CSASRLVRETQYF. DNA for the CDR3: TGCAGTGCTAGTCGACTAGTGAGAGAGACCCAGTACTTC.

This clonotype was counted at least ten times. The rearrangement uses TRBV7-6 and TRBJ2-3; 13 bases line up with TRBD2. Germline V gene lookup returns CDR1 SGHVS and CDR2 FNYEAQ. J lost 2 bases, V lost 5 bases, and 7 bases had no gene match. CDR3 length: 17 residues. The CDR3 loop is CASSLGTSGAPTDTQYF. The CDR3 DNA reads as TGTGCCAGCAGCCTCGGGACTAGCGGGGCCCCCACAGATACGCAGTATTTT.

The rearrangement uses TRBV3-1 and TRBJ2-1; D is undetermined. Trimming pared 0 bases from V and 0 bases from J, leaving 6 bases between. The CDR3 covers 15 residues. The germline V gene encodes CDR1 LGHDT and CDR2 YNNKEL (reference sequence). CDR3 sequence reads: CASSQDRNSYNEQFF. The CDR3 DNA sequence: TGTGCCAGCAGCCAAGACCGGAACTCCTACAATGAGCAGTTCTTC.

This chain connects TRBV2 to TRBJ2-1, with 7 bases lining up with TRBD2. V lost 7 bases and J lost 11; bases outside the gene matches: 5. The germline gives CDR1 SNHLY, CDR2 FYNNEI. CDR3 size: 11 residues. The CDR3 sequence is CASIPGTKQFF. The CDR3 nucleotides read TGTGCCAGCATCCCCGGGACTAAGCAGTTCTTC.

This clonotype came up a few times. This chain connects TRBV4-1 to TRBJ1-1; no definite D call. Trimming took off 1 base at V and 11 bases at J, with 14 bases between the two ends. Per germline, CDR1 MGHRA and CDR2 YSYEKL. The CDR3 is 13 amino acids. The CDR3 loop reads CASSQALPELAFF. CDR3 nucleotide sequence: TGCGCCAGCAGCCAAGCCCTGCCCGAACTGGCTTTCTTT.

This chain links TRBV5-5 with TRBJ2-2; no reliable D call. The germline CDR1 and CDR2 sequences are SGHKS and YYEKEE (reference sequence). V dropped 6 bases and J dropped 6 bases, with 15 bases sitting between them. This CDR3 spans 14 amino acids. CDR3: CASTLPEKPGELFF. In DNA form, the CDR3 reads TGTGCCAGCACCCTACCAGAAAAACCCGGGGAGCTGTTTTTT.

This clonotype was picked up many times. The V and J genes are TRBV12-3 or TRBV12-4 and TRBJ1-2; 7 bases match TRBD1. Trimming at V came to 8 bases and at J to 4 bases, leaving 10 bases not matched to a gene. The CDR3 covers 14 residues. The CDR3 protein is CASESTGAGYGYTF. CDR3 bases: TGTGCCAGCGAATCAACAGGGGCTGGCTATGGCTACACCTTC.

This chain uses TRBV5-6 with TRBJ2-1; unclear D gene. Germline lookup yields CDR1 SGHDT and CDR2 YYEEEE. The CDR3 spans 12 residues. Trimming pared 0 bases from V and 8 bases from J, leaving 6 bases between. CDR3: CASSLGIDEQFF. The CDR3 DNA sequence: TGTGCCAGCAGCTTGGGGATCGATGAGCAGTTCTTC.

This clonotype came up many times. The CDR3 nucleotides are TGCGCCAGCACCGACAGGGGGCGCAGTTTCGATGAGCAGTTCTTC. Amino acid sequence: CASTDRGRSFDEQFF. V gene TRBV5-1 combines with J gene TRBJ2-1; TRBD1 aligns across 10 bases. J lost 8 bases, V lost 6 bases, and 11 bases had no gene match. The CDR3 runs 15 residues. Germline V gene data show CDR1 as SGHRS and CDR2 as YFSETQ.

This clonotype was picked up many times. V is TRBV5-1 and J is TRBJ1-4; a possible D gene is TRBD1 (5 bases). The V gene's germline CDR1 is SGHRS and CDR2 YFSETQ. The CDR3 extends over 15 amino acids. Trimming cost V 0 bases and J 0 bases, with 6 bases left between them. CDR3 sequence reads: CASSLDRTTNEKLFF. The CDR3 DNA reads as TGCGCCAGCAGCTTGGACAGGACAACTAATGAAAAACTGTTTTTT.

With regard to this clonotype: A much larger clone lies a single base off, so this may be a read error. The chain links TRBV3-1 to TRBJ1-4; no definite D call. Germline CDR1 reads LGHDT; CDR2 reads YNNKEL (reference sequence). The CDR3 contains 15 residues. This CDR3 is CVSSQDRVVGEKLFF. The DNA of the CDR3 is TGTGTCAGCAGCCAAGATCGGGTTGTTGGTGAAAAACTGTTTTTT.

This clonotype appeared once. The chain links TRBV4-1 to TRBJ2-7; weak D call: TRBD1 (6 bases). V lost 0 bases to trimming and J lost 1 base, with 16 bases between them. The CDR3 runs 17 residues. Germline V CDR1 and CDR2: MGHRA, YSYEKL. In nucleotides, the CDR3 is TGCGCCAGCAGCCAAGATCCTACAGGGCAAGTGTCCTACGAGCAGTACTTC. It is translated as CASSQDPTGQVSYEQYF.

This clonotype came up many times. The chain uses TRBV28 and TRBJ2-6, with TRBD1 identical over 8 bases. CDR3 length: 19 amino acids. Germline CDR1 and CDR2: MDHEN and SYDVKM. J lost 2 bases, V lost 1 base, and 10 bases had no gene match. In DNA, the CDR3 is TGTGCCAGCAGTTTATACCCCGACAGGGGTGGGACTGGGGCCAACGTCCTGACTTTC. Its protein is CASSLYPDRGGTGANVLTF.

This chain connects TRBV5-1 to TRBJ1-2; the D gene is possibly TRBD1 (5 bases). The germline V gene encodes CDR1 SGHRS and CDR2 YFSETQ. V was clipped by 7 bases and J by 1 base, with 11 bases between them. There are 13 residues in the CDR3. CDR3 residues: CASAQGVNYGYTF. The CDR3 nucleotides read TGCGCCAGCGCTCAGGGTGTTAACTATGGCTACACCTTC. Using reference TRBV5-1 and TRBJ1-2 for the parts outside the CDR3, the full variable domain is KAGVTQTPRYLIKTRGQQVTLSCSPISGHRSVSWYQQTPGQGLQFLFEYFSETQRNKGNFPGRFSGRQFSNSRSEMNVSTLELGDSALYLCASAQGVNYGYTFGSGTRLTVV.

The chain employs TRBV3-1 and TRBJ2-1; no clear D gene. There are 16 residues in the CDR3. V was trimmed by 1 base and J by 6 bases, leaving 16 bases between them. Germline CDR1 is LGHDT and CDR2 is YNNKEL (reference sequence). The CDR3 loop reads CASSQVRSSPLNEQFF. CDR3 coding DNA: TGTGCCAGCAGCCAAGTGAGGAGTTCCCCCCTCAATGAGCAGTTCTTC.

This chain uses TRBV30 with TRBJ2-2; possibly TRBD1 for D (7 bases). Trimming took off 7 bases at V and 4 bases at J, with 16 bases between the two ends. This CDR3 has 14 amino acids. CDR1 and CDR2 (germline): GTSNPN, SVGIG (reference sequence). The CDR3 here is CASEEGAVTGELFF. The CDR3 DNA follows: TGTGCCTCGGAGGAGGGGGCGGTCACCGGGGAGCTGTTTTTT. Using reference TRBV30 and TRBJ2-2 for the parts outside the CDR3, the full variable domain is SQTIHQWPATLVQPVGSPLSLECTVEGTSNPNLYWYRQAAGRGLQLLFYSVGIGQISSEVPQNLSASRPQDRQFILSSKKLLLSDSGFYLCASEEGAVTGELFFGEGSRLTVL.

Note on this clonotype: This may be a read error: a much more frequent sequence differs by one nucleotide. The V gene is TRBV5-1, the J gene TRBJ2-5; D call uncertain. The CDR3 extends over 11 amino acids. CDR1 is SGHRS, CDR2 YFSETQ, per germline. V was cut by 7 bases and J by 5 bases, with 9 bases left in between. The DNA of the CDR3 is TGCGCCAGCGGATCTCAGGAGACCCAGTACTTC. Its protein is CASGSQETQYF.

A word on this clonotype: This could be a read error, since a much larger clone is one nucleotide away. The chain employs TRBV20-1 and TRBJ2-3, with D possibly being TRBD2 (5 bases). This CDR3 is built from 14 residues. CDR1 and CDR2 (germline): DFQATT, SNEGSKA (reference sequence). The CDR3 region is CSAGDATWEDTQYF. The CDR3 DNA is TGCAGTGCTGGAGATGCCACCTGGGAGGATACGCAGTATTTT.

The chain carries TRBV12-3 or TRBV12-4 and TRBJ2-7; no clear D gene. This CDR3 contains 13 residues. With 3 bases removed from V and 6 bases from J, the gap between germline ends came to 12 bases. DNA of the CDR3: TGTGCCAGCAGTTTTAATTACGACACCGAGCAGTACTTC. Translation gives CASSFNYDTEQYF.

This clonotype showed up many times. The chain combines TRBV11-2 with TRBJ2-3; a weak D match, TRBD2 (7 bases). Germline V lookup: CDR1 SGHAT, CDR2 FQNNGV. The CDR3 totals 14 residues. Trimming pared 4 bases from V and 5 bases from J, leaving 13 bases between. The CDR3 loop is CASSYGGAGDTQYF. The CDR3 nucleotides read TGTGCCAGCAGCTATGGGGGGGCGGGAGATACGCAGTATTTT.

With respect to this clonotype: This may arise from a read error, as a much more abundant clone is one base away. DNA for the CDR3: TGTGCCAGCAGCAAAAAAATTGGCGTCCATAATGAAAAACGGTTTTTT. Protein product: CASSKKIGVHNEKRFF. The chain uses TRBV21-1 and TRBJ1-4. TRBV21-1 is shown as a pseudogene. The length of the CDR3 is 16 residues.